This entry is about one T cell receptor (beta chain). What it binds is not known. The data originate from a study of T cells in Graves' hyperthyroidism and ophthalmopathy. The study, taken as a whole, reports: Most thyroid clonotypes with frequency above 0.001 were detected in blood.

Researchers took RNA transcripts and amplified the TCR beta CDR3 regions from them. RT-PCR in the first round (using the HTBI primer set) targeted the TCR CDR3. Each CDR3 protein gets one entry after TCRdb re-called the multiplex PCR reads with MiXCR. The sample includes hundreds of thousands of distinct CDR3 sequences, roughly 20% of them seen just once. The PBMCs were sourced from fresh peripheral blood (approximately 9.6 ml). Germline V lookup: CDR1 DFQATT, CDR2 SNEGSKA (reference sequence). The CDR3 is made up of 17 amino acids. Between the trimmed V and J ends, which lost 6 bases and 0 bases, there was a span of 20 bases.

J is TRBJ2-2 and V is TRBV20-1; D is unresolved. The source is a man aged 30 to 45 with Graves' ophthalmopathy. The source material was blood. The CDR3 DNA follows: TGCAGTGCCAAGAGAAGGTCGGCTAGTACGAACACCGGGGAGCTGTTTTTT. Encoded protein: CSAKRRSASTNTGELFF.